This TCR beta chain stems from a study of human T cells and chemical hapten exposure. Treatment specified: therapeutic diphenylcyclopropenone sensitization with weekly scalp DPC. Alopecia patients deemed DPC-suitable, aged 18 to 70, excluding pregnancy. What the library attached to individual cDNA molecules were unique molecular identifiers. TCRdb reanalysed the reads using MiXCR and keeps one entry per CDR3 protein. This table has about 940 distinct CDR3 sequences, 53% appearing once. About this clonotype: Its antigen is not identified.

V dropped 5 bases and J dropped 7 bases, with 11 bases sitting between them. Germline V gene data show CDR1 as GTSNPN and CDR2 as SVGIG (reference sequence). The CDR3 sequence is 11 residues long. Study findings and constraints: PT1 expanded TCR counts and patch test score were linked, and their correlation was positive. TCRs exceeding 1 in 1000 frequency stayed unchanged with DPC sensitization.

This clonotype was sampled from an adult with alopecia areata. Some clones in this sample may be carry-over from other donors' samples. This table probably holds off-target reads from a library built for another chain. The sample was whole blood, taken before DPC sensitization or 2, 6, or about 24 weeks after (not recorded which). This rearrangement joins TRBV30 to TRBJ1-1; no clear D. DNA for the CDR3: TGTGCCTGGTGGACTGTACTTGAAGCTTTCTTT. Amino acids: CAWWTVLEAFF.